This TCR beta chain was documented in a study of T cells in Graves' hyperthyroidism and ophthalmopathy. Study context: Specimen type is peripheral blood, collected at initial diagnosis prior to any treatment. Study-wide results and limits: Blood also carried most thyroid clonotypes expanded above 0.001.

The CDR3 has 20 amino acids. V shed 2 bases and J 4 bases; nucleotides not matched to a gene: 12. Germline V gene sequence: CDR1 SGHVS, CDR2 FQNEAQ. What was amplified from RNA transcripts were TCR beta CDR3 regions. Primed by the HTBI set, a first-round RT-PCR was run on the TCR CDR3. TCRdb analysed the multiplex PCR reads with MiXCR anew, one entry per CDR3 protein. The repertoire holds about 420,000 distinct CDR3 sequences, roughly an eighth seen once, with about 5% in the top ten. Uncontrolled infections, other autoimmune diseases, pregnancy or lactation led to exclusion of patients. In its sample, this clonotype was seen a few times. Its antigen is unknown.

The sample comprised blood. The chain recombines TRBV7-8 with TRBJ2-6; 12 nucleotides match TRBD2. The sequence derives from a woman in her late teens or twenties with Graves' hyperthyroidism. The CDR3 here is CASSLLGLAGRATGANVLTF. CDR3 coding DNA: TGTGCCAGCAGCTTATTGGGACTAGCGGGCCGAGCAACCGGGGCCAACGTCCTGACTTTC.